This TCR beta chain emerged from a study of T cell repertoires in cytomegalovirus infection. Across the whole study: Evidence of both CMV infection and a matching HLA type came from public TCR beta signatures. Findings and limits, study-wide: Carriage of CMV together with the relevant HLA was identifiable through cumulative public TCR beta family frequency. Ex vivo responses were dominated by HLA-C-restricted CMV-specific TCR beta clonotypes.

Many counts were recorded for this clonotype. Its matching antigen is unknown. This CDR3 has 16 residues. V gave up 3 bases and J gave up 4 bases; unmatched junction bases: 10. Using its own MiXCR run on the reads, TCRdb lists one record per CDR3 protein. The sample holds 200,000 or so distinct CDR3 sequences, over 25% seen once. The clonotype comes from a human donor in good health (CMV status not recorded). Some clones in this sample may be carry-over from other donors' samples. Specimen: PBMCs. The chain links TRBV12-3 or TRBV12-4 to TRBJ1-2; TRBD1 aligns across 8 bases. CDR3 nucleotide sequence: TGTGCCAGCAGTTTCACGGACAGGGCTTCGACCTATGGCTACACCTTC. It translates to CASSFTDRASTYGYTF.